These T cell receptor beta chains were read from a single sample in a study of glioma-infiltrating T cells after dendritic cell vaccination. The repertoire was sequenced with immunoSEQ multiplex PCR; TCRdb's copy has only in-frame clones and lacks some. The table records about 94,000 clones, approximately 84% of them present only once. The specimen comprised blood, sampled after dendritic cell vaccination. The origin of the receptors is a human donor with glioblastoma. CDR3s include the opening cysteine and the closing phenylalanine or tryptophan. The D gene is left open where the match is weak. Clone size is shown for a subset of rows, as once, few, many or a class of expanded clone.

V gene,J gene,clone size,D gene,CDR3 DNA,CDR3 protein
TRBV18,TRBJ1-1,-,TRBD1,TGTGCCAGCTCCCCAGACAGGGTTGGATTCGCTGAAGCTTTCTTT,CASSPDRVGFAEAFF
TRBV5-6,TRBJ1-1,-,-,TGTGCCAGCAGCTTGAACAGGCCGAACACTGAAGCTTTCTTT,CASSLNRPNTEAFF
TRBV6-1,TRBJ1-4,-,TRBD1,TGTGCCAGCAGTGCAGGACAGGGGGCGCACCCTTACGAAAAACTGTTTTTT,CASSAGQGAHPYEKLFF
TRBV7-8,TRBJ2-5,-,-,TGTGCCAGCAGCTTGGGTCCCCGAGGGGAGACCCAGTACTTC,CASSLGPRGETQYF
TRBV7-7,TRBJ2-1,-,TRBD2,TGTGCTAGCAGCTTAGGGTTGACTAGCGGGCTACAAGATGAGCAGTTCTTC,CASSLGLTSGLQDEQFF
TRBV19,TRBJ2-2,-,TRBD2,TGTGCCAGCAAGACTAGCGGGGACACCGGGGAGCTGTTTTTT,CASKTSGDTGELFF
TRBV19,TRBJ2-7,-,TRBD2,TGTGCCAGTAGTAGGGGACTAGCGGGGGTCTACGAGCAGTACTTC,CASSRGLAGVYEQYF
TRBV10-3,TRBJ1-2,-,-,TGTGCCATCAGTGAGCCTCGGAGGCAGGGGTATGGCTACACCTTC,CAISEPRRQGYGYTF
TRBV19,TRBJ2-3,-,TRBD1,TGTGCCAGTAGTTCAGGACAGGGGCTCAATACGCAGTATTTT,CASSSGQGLNTQYF
TRBV6-4,TRBJ2-1,-,TRBD2,TGTGCCAGCAGTGACCAAGGACTAGCGGGCAGATACAATGAGCAGTTCTTC,CASSDQGLAGRYNEQFF
TRBV9,TRBJ2-3,-,-,TGTGCCAGCAGCGCTATAGAAACAGATACGCAGTATTTT,CASSAIETDTQYF
TRBV30,TRBJ1-2,-,-,TGTGCCTGGAGTGTATTAGGGGTTGGAGGCTACACCTTC,CAWSVLGVGGYTF
TRBV5-4,TRBJ2-7,-,TRBD2,TGTGCCAGCACGCGGGGGGGTAGCGGGAGAGGGTACGAGCAGTACTTC,CASTRGGSGRGYEQYF
TRBV2,TRBJ1-6,few,-,TGTGCCAGCAATAGAAGGGGGGGGGATTCACCCCTCCACTTT,CASNRRGGDSPLHF
TRBV6-5,TRBJ1-1,-,TRBD1,TGTGCCAGCAGCCGGACAGGGCTGAACACTGAAGCTTTCTTT,CASSRTGLNTEAFF
TRBV29-1,TRBJ2-1,-,TRBD2,TGCAGCGTTGAGCCTAGCGGGCTAGACAATGAGCAGTTCTTC,CSVEPSGLDNEQFF
TRBV5-6,TRBJ2-7,-,-,TGTGCCAGCAGCTTGATTGGCCGGGGATTCCACGAGCAGTACTTC,CASSLIGRGFHEQYF
TRBV27,TRBJ2-1,-,TRBD1,TGTGCCAGCAGTTTAGAACAGGGGGTAATCTATGAGCAGTTCTTC,CASSLEQGVIYEQFF
TRBV27,TRBJ1-1,-,-,TGTGCCAGCAGAAGACAGGACGATGAAGCTTTCTTT,CASRRQDDEAFF